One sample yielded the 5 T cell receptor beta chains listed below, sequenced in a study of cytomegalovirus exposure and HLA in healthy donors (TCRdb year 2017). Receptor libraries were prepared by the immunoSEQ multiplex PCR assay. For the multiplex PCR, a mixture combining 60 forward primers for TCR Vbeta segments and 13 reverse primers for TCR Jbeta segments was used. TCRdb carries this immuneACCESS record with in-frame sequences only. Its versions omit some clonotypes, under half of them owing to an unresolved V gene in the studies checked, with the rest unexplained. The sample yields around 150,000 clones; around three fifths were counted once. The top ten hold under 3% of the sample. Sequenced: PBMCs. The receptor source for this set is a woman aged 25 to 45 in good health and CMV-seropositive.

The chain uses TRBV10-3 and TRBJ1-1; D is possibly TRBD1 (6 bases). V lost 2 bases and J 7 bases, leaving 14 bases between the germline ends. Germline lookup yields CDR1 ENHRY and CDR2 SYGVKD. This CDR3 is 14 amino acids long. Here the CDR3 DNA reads TGTGCCATCAGTGAGATGTCCGGGACAAGTGAAGCTTTCTTT. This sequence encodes CAISEMSGTSEAFF.

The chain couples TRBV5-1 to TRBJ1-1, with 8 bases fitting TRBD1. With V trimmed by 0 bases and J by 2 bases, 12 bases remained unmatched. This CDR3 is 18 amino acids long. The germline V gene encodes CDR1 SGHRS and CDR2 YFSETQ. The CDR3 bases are TGCGCCAGCAGCTTGGGGGACAGGTTATTGCGTAGCAACACTGAAGCTTTCTTT. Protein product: CASSLGDRLLRSNTEAFF.

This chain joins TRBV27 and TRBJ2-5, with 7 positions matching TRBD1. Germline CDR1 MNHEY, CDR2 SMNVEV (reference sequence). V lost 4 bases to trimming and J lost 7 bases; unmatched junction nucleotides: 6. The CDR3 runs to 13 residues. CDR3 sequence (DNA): TGTGCCAGCAGTTACGACAGGGCGGTGACCCAGTACTTC. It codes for CASSYDRAVTQYF.

CDR3 bases: TGTACCGGGGGGGAAGGCTATGGCTACACCTTC. This sequence encodes CTGGEGYGYTF. This chain connects TRBV30 to TRBJ1-2; perhaps TRBD1 as D (5 bases). The length of the CDR3 is 11 residues. CDR1 and CDR2 from the germline V gene are GTSNPN and SVGIG (reference sequence).

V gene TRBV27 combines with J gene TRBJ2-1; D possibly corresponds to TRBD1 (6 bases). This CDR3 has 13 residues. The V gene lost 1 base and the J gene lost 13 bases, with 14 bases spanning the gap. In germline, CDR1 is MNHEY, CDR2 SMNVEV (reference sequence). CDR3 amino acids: CASSLYGDTFQFF. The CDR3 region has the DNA TGTGCCAGCAGTTTATATGGGGACACCTTCCAGTTCTTC.